Listed here is a single T cell receptor (beta chain). Its matching antigen is unknown. This entry comes from a study of shared clonotypes between healthy human individuals. The V and J ends lost 1 base and 4 bases, in that order; junction bases with no gene match: 4. CDR1 SGHTA and CDR2 FQGNSA come from the germline V gene. The length of the CDR3 is 16 residues. Study conclusions and caveats: It was the non-shared clonotypes that had lower generation probabilities than clonotypes shared by all four donors.

Each subset's genomic DNA was shared equally among a number of immunoSEQ plates. Clones were read by immunoSEQ multiplex PCR, and TCRdb kept only the in-frame ones, dropping some. This table has around 330,000 clones, roughly 70% appearing once. This TCR came from a man aged 25-45 years in good health. The rearrangement uses TRBV7-2 and TRBJ2-3; 11 positions agree with TRBD2. The sequencing input was memory CD4+ T cells sorted from blood. Subset in this sample: CD45RA-negative fraction. CDR3 sequence: CASSLGLAGGADTQYF. CDR3 DNA sequence: TGTGCCAGCAGCTTAGGGCTAGCGGGAGGTGCAGATACGCAGTATTTT. Supplemented by reference TRBV7-2 and TRBJ2-3, the full variable domain reads GAGVSQSPSNKVTEKGKDVELRCDPISGHTALYWYRQSLGQGLEFLIYFQGNSAPDKSGLPSDRFSAERTGGSVSTLTIQRTQQEDSAVYLCASSLGLAGGADTQYFGPGTRLTVL.